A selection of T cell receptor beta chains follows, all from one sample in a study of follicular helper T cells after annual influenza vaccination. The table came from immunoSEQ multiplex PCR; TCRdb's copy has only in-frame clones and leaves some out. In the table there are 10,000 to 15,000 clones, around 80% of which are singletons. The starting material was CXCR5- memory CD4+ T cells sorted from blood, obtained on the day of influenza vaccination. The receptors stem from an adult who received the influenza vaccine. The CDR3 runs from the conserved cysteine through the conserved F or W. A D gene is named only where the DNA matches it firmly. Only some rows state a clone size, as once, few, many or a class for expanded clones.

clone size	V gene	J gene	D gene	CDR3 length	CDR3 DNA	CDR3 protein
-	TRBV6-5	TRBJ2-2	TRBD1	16	TGTGCCAGCAGTTACCCCGGGACAGGGTCCGCCGGGGAGCTGTTTTTT	CASSYPGTGSAGELFF
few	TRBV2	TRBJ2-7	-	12	TGTGCCAGCACGGGGGAGCGCTACGAGCAGTACTTC	CASTGERYEQYF
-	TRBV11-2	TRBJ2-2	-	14	TGTGCCAGCAGCCCCACCCAGGGAGCCGGGGAGCTGTTTTTT	CASSPTQGAGELFF
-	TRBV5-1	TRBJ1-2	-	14	TGCGCCAGCAGCATACAGTACGGGTCCTATGGCTACACCTTC	CASSIQYGSYGYTF
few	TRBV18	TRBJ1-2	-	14	TGTGCCAGCTCAGAGATCCAGGGGATCGATGGCTACACCTTC	CASSEIQGIDGYTF
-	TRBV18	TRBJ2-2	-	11	TGTGCCAGCTCACTTACCGGGGAGCTGTTTTTT	CASSLTGELFF
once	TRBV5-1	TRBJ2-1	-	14	TGCGCCAGCAGCTTGGGGGGGTTACACAATGAGCAGTTCTTC	CASSLGGLHNEQFF
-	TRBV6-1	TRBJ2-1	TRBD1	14	TGTGCCGGCAACAGGGGTGGCTCCTACAATGAGCAGTTCTTC	CAGNRGGSYNEQFF
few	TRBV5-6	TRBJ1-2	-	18	TGTGCCAGCAGCTTGCGGGGGGGCTTTGGTCCTTTGAACTATGGCTACACCTTC	CASSLRGGFGPLNYGYTF
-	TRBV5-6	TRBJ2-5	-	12	TGTGCCAGCAGCCTGGTGGAAGAGACCCAGTACTTC	CASSLVEETQYF
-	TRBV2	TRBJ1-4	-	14	TGTGCCAGCAGTCAGGAACACCTGCCTGAAAAACTGTTTTTT	CASSQEHLPEKLFF
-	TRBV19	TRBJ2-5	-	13	TGTGCCAGTAGTATTGGGGTAGCAGAGACCCAGTACTTC	CASSIGVAETQYF
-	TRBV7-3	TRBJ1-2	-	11	TGTGCCAGCAGCTCAGGGTCCGGCTACACCTTC	CASSSGSGYTF
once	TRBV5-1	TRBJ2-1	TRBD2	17	TGCGCCAGCAGCTTTTTGGCAGCGGGGGCACTCTACAATGAGCAGTTCTTC	CASSFLAAGALYNEQFF
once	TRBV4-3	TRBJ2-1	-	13	TGCGCCAGCTCATGGGGGTGGGACAATGAGCAGTTCTTC	CASSWGWDNEQFF
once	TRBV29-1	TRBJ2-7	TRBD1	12	TGCAGCGGGACAGGGCCTTCCTACGAGCAGTACTTC	CSGTGPSYEQYF
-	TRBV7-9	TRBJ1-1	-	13	TGTGCCAGCAGTACTACAGAGAACACTGAAGCTTTCTTT	CASSTTENTEAFF